This record concerns one T cell receptor beta chain sequence. Assay used: immunoSEQ multiplex PCR; TCRdb lists only in-frame clones, some missing. This table holds approximately 260,000 clones, around 89% found once. The sample originates from a study of blood T cell repertoires in COVID-19. Looking at the study overall: PBMCs, B-cell-depleted T cells, or T cells were the source of the cDNA or gDNA that made up the material.

Input material: PBMCs or T cells enriched from blood (not recorded which). The clonotype originates from a middle-aged woman with acute COVID-19.

The CDR3 loop is CATSGGGASNQPQHF. The CDR3 DNA reads TGTGCCACCAGCGGGGGGGGCGCGAGCAATCAGCCCCAGCATTTT. This sequence joins TRBV24-1 and TRBJ1-5, with D tentatively TRBD1 (6 bases). The CDR3 loop spans 15 amino acids. Germline CDR1 reads KGHDR; CDR2 reads SFDVKD. Trimming pared 7 bases from V and 1 base from J, leaving 13 bases between.